These T cell receptor beta chains were read from a single sample in a study of cytotoxic CD8 clonotypes in ibrutinib-treated CLL. This table comes from immunoSEQ multiplex PCR, and its TCRdb copy is limited to in-frame clones, with some not included. Seen here are 65,000 to 95,000 clones, more than 70% observed once, and the top ten hold about 5.6%. Here the sequenced sample was PBMCs, taken before ibrutinib treatment. The receptors were sampled from a human donor with chronic lymphocytic leukemia. CDR3s include the opening cysteine and the closing phenylalanine or tryptophan. Fields, in order: CDR3 protein, CDR3 DNA, CDR3 length, D gene, J gene, V gene, clone size. A D gene is named only where the DNA matches it firmly. The size of a clone is reported for some rows only, either as once, few or many, or as a class for expanded clones.

cdr3_aa: CASRPTSGSSEQYF; cdr3_nt: TGTGCCAGCAGACCGACTAGCGGGAGTTCCGAGCAGTACTTC; cdr3_length: 14; d_call: TRBD2; j_call: TRBJ2-7; v_call: TRBV7-9; clone_size: .
cdr3_aa: CASSQSRTAQETQYF; cdr3_nt: TGCGCCAGCAGTCAATCGAGAACGGCGCAAGAGACCCAGTACTTC; cdr3_length: 15; d_call: .; j_call: TRBJ2-5; v_call: TRBV23-1; clone_size: .
cdr3_aa: CASSPSGRGPLSYEQYF; cdr3_nt: TGTGCCAGCAGCCCTAGCGGGAGGGGACCATTATCCTACGAGCAGTACTTC; cdr3_length: 17; d_call: TRBD2; j_call: TRBJ2-7; v_call: TRBV7-2; clone_size: .
cdr3_aa: CASSAGKKRAGELFF; cdr3_nt: TGTGCCAGCAGCGCCGGGAAAAAACGGGCCGGGGAGCTGTTTTTT; cdr3_length: 15; d_call: .; j_call: TRBJ2-2; v_call: TRBV5-4; clone_size: .
cdr3_aa: CASSRQGPAQPQHF; cdr3_nt: TGTGCCAGCAGCCGACAGGGGCCAGCTCAGCCCCAGCATTTT; cdr3_length: 14; d_call: TRBD1; j_call: TRBJ1-5; v_call: TRBV5-8; clone_size: .
cdr3_aa: CASSFPVRDRGQTQYF; cdr3_nt: TGCGCCAGCAGCTTCCCCGTGAGGGACAGGGGGCAGACCCAGTACTTC; cdr3_length: 16; d_call: TRBD1; j_call: TRBJ2-5; v_call: TRBV5-1; clone_size: .
cdr3_aa: CASSSIWGGNYEQYF; cdr3_nt: TGTGCCAGCAGCTCGATTTGGGGAGGGAACTACGAGCAGTACTTC; cdr3_length: 15; d_call: TRBD2; j_call: TRBJ2-7; v_call: TRBV5-4; clone_size: once
cdr3_aa: CASSDARLFSSYNEKLFF; cdr3_nt: TGCGCCAGCAGCGATGCTAGGCTTTTTAGCTCATATAATGAAAAACTGTTTTTT; cdr3_length: 18; d_call: .; j_call: TRBJ1-4; v_call: TRBV5-1; clone_size: .
cdr3_aa: CASSQLPSGGLGELFF; cdr3_nt: TGTGCCAGCAGCCAGTTACCGTCTGGGGGGCTGGGGGAGCTGTTTTTT; cdr3_length: 16; d_call: .; j_call: TRBJ2-2; v_call: TRBV7-3; clone_size: .
cdr3_aa: CASSAAGTLSYEQYF; cdr3_nt: TGTGCCAGCAGCGCCGCCGGGACACTCTCCTACGAGCAGTACTTC; cdr3_length: 15; d_call: .; j_call: TRBJ2-7; v_call: TRBV9; clone_size: .
cdr3_aa: CASSPPTGQETQYF; cdr3_nt: TGTGCCAGCTCACCTCCGACAGGCCAAGAGACCCAGTACTTC; cdr3_length: 14; d_call: .; j_call: TRBJ2-5; v_call: TRBV18; clone_size: .
cdr3_aa: CASRNPRTGYEQYF; cdr3_nt: TGTGCCAGCAGAAACCCTAGGACCGGCTACGAGCAGTACTTC; cdr3_length: 14; d_call: .; j_call: TRBJ2-7; v_call: TRBV27; clone_size: once
cdr3_aa: CASNDGGLGQPYNEQFF; cdr3_nt: TGTGCCAGCAACGACGGGGGCCTGGGGCAGCCCTACAATGAGCAGTTCTTC; cdr3_length: 17; d_call: .; j_call: TRBJ2-1; v_call: TRBV27; clone_size: .
cdr3_aa: CASSPTPVPSGNTIYF; cdr3_nt: TGTGCCAGCAGCCCGACCCCAGTCCCGTCTGGAAACACCATATATTTT; cdr3_length: 16; d_call: .; j_call: TRBJ1-3; v_call: TRBV7-6; clone_size: .
cdr3_aa: CASSLRRRASTDTQYF; cdr3_nt: TGTGCCAGCAGTTTACGGCGCAGGGCGAGCACAGATACGCAGTATTTT; cdr3_length: 16; d_call: .; j_call: TRBJ2-3; v_call: TRBV27; clone_size: .
cdr3_aa: CASSIQIAGGNNEQFF; cdr3_nt: TGTGCCAGTAGTATCCAAATAGCGGGAGGAAACAATGAGCAGTTCTTC; cdr3_length: 16; d_call: TRBD2; j_call: TRBJ2-1; v_call: TRBV19; clone_size: once
cdr3_aa: CASSLSWGTGNQPQHF; cdr3_nt: TGTGCCAGCAGTTTATCGTGGGGAACGGGCAATCAGCCCCAGCATTTT; cdr3_length: 16; d_call: .; j_call: TRBJ1-5; v_call: TRBV27; clone_size: .
cdr3_aa: CASSDQGSSYEQYF; cdr3_nt: TGTGCCAGCAGCGATCAGGGGAGTTCCTACGAGCAGTACTTC; cdr3_length: 14; d_call: .; j_call: TRBJ2-7; v_call: TRBV5-4; clone_size: .
cdr3_aa: CSVEEGTTPGDEQFF; cdr3_nt: TGCAGCGTTGAAGAGGGGACTACCCCAGGTGATGAGCAGTTCTTC; cdr3_length: 15; d_call: TRBD2; j_call: TRBJ2-1; v_call: TRBV29-1; clone_size: .
cdr3_aa: CASSVAVGAKNIQYF; cdr3_nt: TGTGCCAGCAGCGTAGCGGTGGGGGCCAAAAACATTCAGTACTTC; cdr3_length: 15; d_call: .; j_call: TRBJ2-4; v_call: TRBV9; clone_size: .
cdr3_aa: CASSLSGQAYEQYF; cdr3_nt: TGTGCCAGCAGCTTGTCGGGACAGGCGTACGAGCAGTACTTC; cdr3_length: 14; d_call: TRBD1; j_call: TRBJ2-7; v_call: TRBV5-6; clone_size: few
cdr3_aa: CASSPHNGGSYEQYF; cdr3_nt: TGTGCCAGCAGCCCTCACAACGGGGGATCATACGAGCAGTACTTC; cdr3_length: 15; d_call: .; j_call: TRBJ2-7; v_call: TRBV28; clone_size: few
cdr3_aa: CASSPGTDTQYF; cdr3_nt: TGTGCCAGCAGCCCAGGCACAGATACGCAGTATTTT; cdr3_length: 12; d_call: .; j_call: TRBJ2-3; v_call: TRBV14; clone_size: .